This TCR beta chain was documented in a study of blood T cell repertoires in COVID-19 (TCRdb year 2020). A note on the overall study: Collaborator samples came from the United States, Italy and Spain and covered acute and convalescent phases of COVID-19. Where HLA class I and class II types were available, the types were taken from metadata supplied by the sample provider, not from assay-based typing. Deeply sampled blood TCRbeta repertoires from subjects exposed to, actively infected with, or recovered from COVID-19 were included in the dataset. The repertoires were released in a freely available public database meant as a resource for research on the immune response to SARS-CoV-2. The samples were drawn from two sources: the first 160 participants of the ongoing ImmuneRACE study, and 1,200 or so subjects contributed by 6 global collaborators. Sample metadata almost always included a de-identified subject ID, COVID-19 status, age in years and sex. The material from the prospective study consisted of cDNA or gDNA derived from T cells, B-cell-depleted T cells, or PBMCs. The study at large found these results: The quantity of clinical and demographic metadata differed by source and by participant and was supplied without curation.

Worth noting for this clone: Its recognized antigen is unknown. Base quality data are lacking; no much larger clone is found one base away.

Whole blood was collected in K2EDTA tubes by collaborating institutions according to the institutions' own protocols. For TCRbeta analysis, collaborators shipped samples in one of three forms: frozen whole blood, isolated PBMCs, or DNA extracted from either of those sample types. The immunoSEQ Assay, a bias-controlled multiplex PCR, was used to amplify TCRbeta CDR3 regions from genomic DNA. The paper's data handling went like this. Within the assay, amplification of reference gene primers was used to estimate how many nucleated cells each sample contained. Sequence reads were collapsed and filtered to measure the absolute abundance of every unique TCRbeta CDR3 rearrangement. For each sample, productive Simpson clonality was calculated as the square root of Simpson's diversity index across productive rearrangements. TCRdb obtained this table from immuneACCESS and retained in-frame rearrangements with V and J assigned. These tables miss some clones; where compared with another copy, unresolved V genes account for less than half of the shortfall, and the remainder is unexplained. D and trimming come from the DNA, and the V and J calls and clone size come from that table. A total of about 94,000 clones appear in this sample, 65% to 85% of them only once. The ten biggest clones cover roughly 6.3% of the sample.

CDR1 SGHVS and CDR2 FQNEAQ are derived from the germline V gene. V ends up 4 bases short and J 2 bases short, with an unmatched junction base count of 4. The CDR3 contains 14 residues, cysteine and phenylalanine counted. The kept DNA is CDR3 alone, 42 bases in frame from the first base. The TCR sequence derives from a man aged 60 to 75 with acute or convalescent COVID-19. Sequenced sample: peripheral blood. The chain joins TRBV7-8 to TRBJ2-7, with 8 bases aligning to TRBD1. The nucleotides read TGTGCCAGCAGCTCTGCGGGACAGGCCTACGAGCAGTACTTC. Its amino acids are CASSSAGQAYEQYF.